The 17 T cell receptor beta chains below all came from one sample that was sequenced in a study of CD8 T cells in Susac syndrome. With random hexamers, reverse transcription was performed on about 0.5 to 1 ug of RNA. MiXCR, applied by TCRdb to the immunoSEQ multiplex PCR reads, yields one record per CDR3 protein. This repertoire shows around 160,000 distinct CDR3 sequences, 94% found once; its top ten account for about 0.086%. Material for sequencing was CD4+ T cells from PBMCs. These receptors were taken from a human donor with multiple sclerosis.

The chain is built from TRBV28 and TRBJ1-1; D is unclear. V lost 2 bases to trimming and J lost 2 bases, with 6 bases between them. Germline values: CDR1 MDHEN, CDR2 SYDVKM. The CDR3 length is 13 residues. CDR3 in amino acids: CASSLRENTEAFF. CDR3 coding DNA: TGTGCCAGCAGTTTAAGGGAAAACACTGAAGCTTTCTTT.

The gene calls are TRBV7-9 and TRBJ2-1; weak D call: TRBD1 (6 bases). Per the germline V gene, CDR1 is SEHNR and CDR2 is FQNEAQ (reference sequence). The V and J ends lost 3 bases and 5 bases respectively, with 14 bases between them. The CDR3 loop spans 15 amino acids. The DNA of the CDR3 is TGTGCCAGCAGCTTGAACTCGGACAGAAACAATGAGCAGTTCTTC. This codes for CASSLNSDRNNEQFF. The complete variable domain, with remaining parts taken from reference TRBV7-9 and TRBJ2-1, reads DTGVSQNPRHKITKRGQNVTFRCDPISEHNRLYWYRQTLGQGPEFLTYFQNEAQLEKSRLLSDRFSAERPKGSFSTLEIQRTEQGDSAMYLCASSLNSDRNNEQFFGPGTRLTVL.

The chain employs TRBV9 and TRBJ2-3, with 9 bases matching TRBD2. This CDR3 is built from 16 residues. V trimming: 2 bases; J trimming: 3 bases; junction bases outside the gene matches: 7. CDR1 SGDLS and CDR2 YYNGEE come from the germline V gene. Here the CDR3 DNA reads TGTGCCAGCAGCGTTAGCGGGAGCGTAGGAACAGATACGCAGTATTTT. It codes for CASSVSGSVGTDTQYF.

V is TRBV7-9 and J is TRBJ2-7; 7 bases are a match to TRBD1. CDR1 and CDR2 from the germline V gene are SEHNR and FQNEAQ (reference sequence). With 2 bases clipped from V and 1 base from J, the junction kept 2 bases outside the gene matches. CDR3 length: 14 amino acids. In DNA, the CDR3 is TGTGCCAGCAGCTTATCACAGGGGTCCTACGAGCAGTACTTC. Protein: CASSLSQGSYEQYF.

The chain links TRBV4-2 to TRBJ2-1; no firm D call. V shed 1 base and J shed 1 base, with 2 bases lying between them. CDR3 size: 13 residues. Germline-derived CDR1 and CDR2 are LGHNA and YNFKEQ. CDR3 sequence: CASSQGSYNEQFF. The CDR3 DNA is TGTGCCAGCAGCCAAGGATCCTACAATGAGCAGTTCTTC.

The V call is TRBV20-1, the J call TRBJ1-1; the match to TRBD1 covers 9 bases. The V segment lost 4 bases and the J segment 5 bases; nucleotides outside the gene matches: 11. This CDR3 spans 15 amino acids. Per the germline V gene, CDR1 is DFQATT and CDR2 is SNEGSKA (reference sequence). This chain's CDR3 is CSATTGGSSGTEAFF. The CDR3 DNA is TGCAGTGCTACCACAGGGGGCTCTTCCGGAACTGAAGCTTTCTTT.

This chain joins TRBV7-9 and TRBJ2-1; 13 nucleotides line up with TRBD2. Germline V gene lookup returns CDR1 SEHNR and CDR2 FQNEAQ (reference sequence). The CDR3 covers 19 residues. The junction had 11 bases not matched to a gene; V was cut back by 5 bases and J by 1 base. CDR3 region: CASSPGGTSGMLSYNEQFF. The CDR3 DNA is TGTGCCAGCAGCCCAGGCGGGACTAGCGGGATGCTTTCCTACAATGAGCAGTTCTTC.

Of note for this clonotype: Mismatch with germline at one junction end may stem from a read error. The chain joins TRBV4-2 to TRBJ1-2; D is uncertain. Germline assignment: CDR1 LGHNA and CDR2 YNFKEQ. There are 14 residues in the CDR3. CDR3 in amino acids: CASSQEMANCGYTF. The CDR3 coding sequence is TGTGCCAGCAGCCAAGAAATGGCAAACTGTGGCTACACCTTC.

The chain employs TRBV7-9 and TRBJ2-5; 7 bases are shared with TRBD1. Trimming removed 5 bases from V and 2 bases from J; junction bases left unmatched: 11. The CDR3 is made up of 16 amino acids. CDR1 is SEHNR, CDR2 FQNEAQ, per germline (reference sequence). CDR3 DNA: TGTGCCAGCAGCCCCCGACAGGGTAATTTTCAAGAGACCCAGTACTTC. The encoded protein is CASSPRQGNFQETQYF.

This clonotype was observed a single time. The J gene is TRBJ2-3, the V gene TRBV7-2, with D unresolved. Trimming cost V 3 bases and J 2 bases, with 9 bases left between them. In germline, CDR1 is SGHTA, CDR2 FQGNSA. This CDR3 spans 14 amino acids. This chain's CDR3 is CASSLSPPTDTQYF. In DNA form, the CDR3 reads TGTGCCAGCAGCTTGTCGCCTCCCACAGATACGCAGTATTTT.

J is TRBJ1-1 and V is TRBV7-3; D uncertain. CDR3 length: 14 residues. Germline V gives CDR1 SGHTA, CDR2 FQGTGA. Trimming cost V 5 bases and J 4 bases, with 14 bases left between them. CDR3 protein: CASSTQRILTEAFF. CDR3 sequence (DNA): TGTGCCAGCAGCACCCAGAGAATTCTCACTGAAGCTTTCTTT.

The rearrangement uses TRBV5-1 and TRBJ2-1; D uncertain. CDR1 is SGHRS, CDR2 YFSETQ, per germline. Trimming took 4 bases from V and 8 from J, leaving 19 bases between them. This CDR3 is built from 15 residues. In DNA, the CDR3 is TGCGCCAGCAGCCCCGGGCTAGTAGTTAGGGATGAGCAGTTCTTC. Encoded protein: CASSPGLVVRDEQFF. The entire variable domain, with the rest obtained from reference TRBV5-1 and TRBJ2-1, is as follows: KAGVTQTPRYLIKTRGQQVTLSCSPISGHRSVSWYQQTPGQGLQFLFEYFSETQRNKGNFPGRFSGRQFSNSRSEMNVSTLELGDSALYLCASSPGLVVRDEQFFGPGTRLTVL.

This clonotype was picked up one time. The V call is TRBV9, the J call TRBJ2-2, with 9 bases identical to TRBD2. With V trimmed by 0 bases and J by 5 bases, 2 bases remained unmatched. Germline V gives CDR1 SGDLS, CDR2 YYNGEE. The CDR3 is made up of 15 amino acids. DNA for the CDR3: TGTGCCAGCAGCGTAGGAGCGGGAGGTACCGGGGAGCTGTTTTTT. Its translation is CASSVGAGGTGELFF.

CDR3 DNA: TGCAGCGAACTAGGGGCAGATACGCAGTATTTT. Translated: CSELGADTQYF. The chain links TRBV20-1 to TRBJ2-3; the D gene could be TRBD1 or TRBD2 (5 bases each). CDR1 and CDR2 (germline): DFQATT, SNEGSKA (reference sequence). This CDR3 spans 11 amino acids.

The genes are TRBV30 and TRBJ1-5; D is unclear. In germline, CDR1 is GTSNPN, CDR2 SVGIG (reference sequence). Trimming stripped 7 bases from V and 4 bases from J, with 11 bases between. The CDR3 runs 12 residues. The CDR3 here is CASGMGNQPQHF. The CDR3 region has the DNA TGTGCCTCTGGAATGGGAAATCAGCCCCAGCATTTT.

In this sample, this clonotype turned up once. The V call is TRBV27, the J call TRBJ2-7, with 7 bases that match TRBD2. Per germline, CDR1 MNHEY and CDR2 SMNVEV (reference sequence). This CDR3 has 15 amino acids. The V segment lost 6 bases and the J segment 4 bases; nucleotides outside the gene matches: 12. The CDR3 DNA reads as TGTGCCAGCAGCTCTACCCCGGGGGGTATTTACGAGCAGTACTTC. As protein: CASSSTPGGIYEQYF.

The chain uses TRBV4-1 and TRBJ1-3; D is undetermined. Trimming pared 3 bases from V and 0 bases from J, leaving 18 bases between. This CDR3 spans 18 amino acids. Germline V lookup: CDR1 MGHRA, CDR2 YSYEKL. The DNA for the CDR3 is TGCGCCAGCAGCCATCCCGAAGATCGGAGCTTCTCTGGAAACACCATATATTTT. Translated, it gives CASSHPEDRSFSGNTIYF.